The 3 T cell receptor beta chains below all came from one sample that was sequenced in a study of a mutant IDH1 vaccine in newly diagnosed glioma (dated by TCRdb to the early 2020s). These receptors' targets are unknown. Sample time point, as interpreted from the label and publication: week 47, end of study. Each vaccine dose, consisting of 300 ug of a 20-mer mutant IDH1 peptide in Montanide, was administered subcutaneously with topical imiquimod. Library creation used the immunoSEQ multiplex PCR assay. What TCRdb holds here is the immuneACCESS table cut down to in-frame rearrangements. Part of the clones is not present; checked against another copy, under half of the missing clones reflect an unresolved V gene, and the others are unexplained. This sample gives approximately 37,000 clones in total; 70% to 85% of them show up just once. The ten top clones hold around 19% of the sample. The starting material was PBMCs, obtained from a glioma patient whose treatment included an IDH1 peptide vaccine. These receptors originate from a man aged 18 to 29 with glioma. Some clones in this sample may be carry-over from other donors' samples.

This chain uses TRBV7-6 with TRBJ1-1, with D possibly being TRBD1 (5 bases). The CDR3 spans 12 residues. Germline V gene sequence: CDR1 SGHVS, CDR2 FNYEAQ. V shed 5 bases and J shed 1 base, with 5 bases lying between them. CDR3 in amino acids: CASSQGNTEAFF. CDR3 coding DNA: TGTGCCAGCAGCCAGGGGAACACTGAAGCTTTCTTT.

V gene TRBV9 combines with J gene TRBJ1-1; D is ambiguous. Per the germline V gene, CDR1 is SGDLS and CDR2 is YYNGEE. V was trimmed by 0 bases and J by 4 bases, leaving 13 bases between them. CDR3 length: 15 residues. The CDR3 nucleotides are TGTGCCAGCAGCGTAGTTCGGGAGATAACCACTGAAGCTTTCTTT. Encoded protein: CASSVVREITTEAFF. The whole variable domain, remainder taken from reference TRBV9 and TRBJ1-1, is DSGVTQTPKHLITATGQRVTLRCSPRSGDLSVYWYQQSLDQGLQFLIQYYNGEERAKGNILERFSAQQFPDLHSELNLSSLELGDSALYFCASSVVREITTEAFFGQGTRLTVV.

The gene calls are TRBV4-3 and TRBJ1-2, with 9 bases that match TRBD1. V trimming: 9 bases; J trimming: 3 bases; junction bases outside the gene matches: 11. Per germline, CDR1 LGHNA and CDR2 YSLEER. The CDR3 length is 15 residues. CDR3 loop: CASTPGTGRDYGYTF. The CDR3 nucleotides are TGCGCCAGTACCCCCGGGACAGGGAGGGACTATGGCTACACCTTC.